This TCR beta chain was identified in a study of cytomegalovirus exposure and HLA in healthy donors. With respect to this clone: Its antigen is currently unknown.

Study results and caveats: Cytomegalovirus association was listed for about 160 TCR beta chains. Subsequent analysis showed first-cohort TCR clusters tending to co-occur in some 120 validation repertoires.

Profiled with immunoSEQ multiplex PCR; TCRdb holds only in-frame clones, not every one. The repertoire has 150,000 or so clones, 94% of them found once; the top ten carry 1.5% to 2%. CDR1 is SGHVS, CDR2 FQNEAQ, per germline. The CDR3 length is 15 residues. J lost 4 bases, V lost 3 bases, and 5 bases had no gene match. The chain is built from TRBV7-8 and TRBJ2-3; 9 bases fit TRBD2. Input material: PBMCs. The sequence was collected from a young man in good health and CMV-seropositive. The CDR3 DNA is TGTGCCAGCAGCTTGTCCTTAGCGGGAGCAGATACGCAGTATTTT. The encoded protein is CASSLSLAGADTQYF.